This T cell receptor beta chain originates from a study of beta chain features in type 1 diabetes. Findings and limits, study-wide: Possibly, sequencing cDNA over-represented cells that had high TCR expression levels. It was not settled here whether HLA type affects TCRB rearrangement. Type 1 diabetes patients had fewer VDJ junction insertions and more deletions.

Reverse transcription of all isolated RNA meant that expressed TCRB transcripts were sequenced. TCRdb's table, derived via immunoSEQ multiplex PCR, lists solely in-frame clones and lacks some. The top ten clones hold roughly 0.046% of a sample with about 450,000 clones, roughly an eighth of them seen once. The CDR3 totals 14 residues. V was trimmed by 4 bases and J by 0 bases, leaving 10 bases between them. The germline V gene has CDR1 SGHNT and CDR2 YYREEE (reference sequence). Central memory, naive, regulatory and stem cell-like memory CD4+ cells were sorted by CD45RO/CCR7/CD25/CD127/CD95/CD27. Only a few counts were recorded for this clone. Its target is unknown. This sample also contains other DNA sequences that code for the same CDR3.

Sequenced sample: naive CD4+ T cells from blood. This sequence joins TRBV5-4 and TRBJ1-1; no firm D call. This receptor was obtained from a woman aged 18-30 years in good health. CDR3 in amino acids: CASSPRAVNTEAFF. The CDR3 nucleotides are TGTGCCAGCAGCCCAAGGGCAGTGAACACTGAAGCTTTCTTT.